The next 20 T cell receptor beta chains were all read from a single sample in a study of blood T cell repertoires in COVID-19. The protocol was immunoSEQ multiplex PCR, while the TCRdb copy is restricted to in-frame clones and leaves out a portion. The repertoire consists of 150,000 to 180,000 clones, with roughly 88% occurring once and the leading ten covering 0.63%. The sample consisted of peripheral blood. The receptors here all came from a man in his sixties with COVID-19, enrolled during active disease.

The CDR3 sequence is CASSQEWTGVGNEQFF. CDR3 coding DNA: TGTGCCAGCAGCCAAGAGTGGACAGGGGTCGGCAATGAGCAGTTCTTC. This chain uses TRBV3-1 (or the pseudogene TRBV3-2) with TRBJ2-1; the match to TRBD1 covers 9 bases. The V segment lost 0 bases and the J segment 6 bases; nucleotides outside the gene matches: 6. The CDR3 spans 16 residues. The germline V gene has CDR1 LGHDT and CDR2 YNNKEL (reference sequence).

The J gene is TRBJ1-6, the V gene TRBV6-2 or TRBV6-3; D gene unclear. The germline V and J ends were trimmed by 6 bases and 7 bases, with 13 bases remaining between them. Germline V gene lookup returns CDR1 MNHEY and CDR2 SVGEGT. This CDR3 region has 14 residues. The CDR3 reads CASSWAVDNSPLHF. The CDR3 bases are TGTGCCAGCAGCTGGGCAGTCGACAATTCACCCCTCCACTTT.

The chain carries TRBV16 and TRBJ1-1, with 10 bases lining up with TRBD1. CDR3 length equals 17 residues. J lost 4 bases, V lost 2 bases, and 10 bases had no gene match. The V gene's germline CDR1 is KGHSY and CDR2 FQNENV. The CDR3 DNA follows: TGTGCCAGCAGCCAAACCCGTCCCGGGACAGGGGCCACTGAAGCTTTCTTT. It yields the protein CASSQTRPGTGATEAFF.

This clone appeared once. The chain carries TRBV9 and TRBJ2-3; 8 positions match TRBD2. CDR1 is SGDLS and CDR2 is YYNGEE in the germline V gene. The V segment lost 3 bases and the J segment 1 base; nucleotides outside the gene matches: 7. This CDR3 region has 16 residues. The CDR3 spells CASSAYAGGGTDTQYF. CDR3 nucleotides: TGTGCCAGCAGCGCCTACGCGGGGGGAGGCACAGATACGCAGTATTTT.

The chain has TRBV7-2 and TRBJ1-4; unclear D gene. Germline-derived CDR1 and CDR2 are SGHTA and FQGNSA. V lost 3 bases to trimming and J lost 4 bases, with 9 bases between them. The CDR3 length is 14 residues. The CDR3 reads CASSFGRFNEKLFF. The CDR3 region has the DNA TGTGCCAGCAGCTTTGGCCGATTTAATGAAAAACTGTTTTTT.

The CDR3: CASRFGGGGQGTEAFF. For the CDR3, the DNA is TGTGCCAGTAGATTCGGGGGCGGGGGCCAGGGAACTGAAGCTTTCTTT. The chain couples TRBV19 to TRBJ1-1, with D possibly matching TRBD1 (6 bases). V was trimmed by 6 bases and J by 5 bases, leaving 22 bases between them. CDR3 length: 16 residues. Germline assignment: CDR1 LNHDA and CDR2 SQIVND (reference sequence).

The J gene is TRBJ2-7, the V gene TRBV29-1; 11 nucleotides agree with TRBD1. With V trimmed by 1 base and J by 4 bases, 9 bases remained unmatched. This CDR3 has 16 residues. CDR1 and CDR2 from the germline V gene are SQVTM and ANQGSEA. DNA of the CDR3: TGCAGCGTTGAAGTCGGCGGGGGGACAGGGGGGTACGAGCAGTACTTC. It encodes CSVEVGGGTGGYEQYF.

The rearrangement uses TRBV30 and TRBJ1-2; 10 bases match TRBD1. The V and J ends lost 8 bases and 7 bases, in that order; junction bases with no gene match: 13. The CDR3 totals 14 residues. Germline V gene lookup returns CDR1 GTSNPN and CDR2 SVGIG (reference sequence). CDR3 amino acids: CATRTGGTVGGYTF. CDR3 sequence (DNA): TGTGCCACCCGGACAGGGGGAACAGTGGGTGGCTACACCTTC. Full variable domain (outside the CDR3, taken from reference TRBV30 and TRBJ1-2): SQTIHQWPATLVQPVGSPLSLECTVEGTSNPNLYWYRQAAGRGLQLLFYSVGIGQISSEVPQNLSASRPQDRQFILSSKKLLLSDSGFYLCATRTGGTVGGYTFGSGTRLTVV.

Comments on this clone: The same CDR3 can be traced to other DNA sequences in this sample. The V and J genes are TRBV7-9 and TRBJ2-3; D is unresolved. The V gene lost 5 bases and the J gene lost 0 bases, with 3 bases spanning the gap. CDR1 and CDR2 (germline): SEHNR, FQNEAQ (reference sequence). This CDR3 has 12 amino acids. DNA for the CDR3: TGTGCCAGCAGCCTTAGCACAGATACGCAGTATTTT. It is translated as CASSLSTDTQYF.

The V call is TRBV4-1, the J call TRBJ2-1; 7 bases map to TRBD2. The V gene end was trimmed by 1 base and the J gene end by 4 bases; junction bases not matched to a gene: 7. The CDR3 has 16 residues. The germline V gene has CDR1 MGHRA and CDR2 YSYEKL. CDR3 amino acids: CASSQVTSAEYNEQFF. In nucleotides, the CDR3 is TGCGCCAGCAGCCAAGTAACTAGCGCCGAATACAATGAGCAGTTCTTC.

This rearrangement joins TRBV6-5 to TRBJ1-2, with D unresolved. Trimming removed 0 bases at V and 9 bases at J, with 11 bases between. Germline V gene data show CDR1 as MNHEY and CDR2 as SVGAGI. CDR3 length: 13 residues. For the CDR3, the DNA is TGTGCCAGCAGTTACTCTGAGGGTATTCGCTACACCTTC. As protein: CASSYSEGIRYTF.

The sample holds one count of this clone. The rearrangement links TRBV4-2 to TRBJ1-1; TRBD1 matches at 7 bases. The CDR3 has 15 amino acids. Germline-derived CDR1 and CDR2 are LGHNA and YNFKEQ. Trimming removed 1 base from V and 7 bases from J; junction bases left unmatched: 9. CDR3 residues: CASSQAGTVSGEAFF. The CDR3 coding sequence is TGTGCCAGCAGCCAAGCCGGGACAGTAAGTGGTGAAGCTTTCTTT.

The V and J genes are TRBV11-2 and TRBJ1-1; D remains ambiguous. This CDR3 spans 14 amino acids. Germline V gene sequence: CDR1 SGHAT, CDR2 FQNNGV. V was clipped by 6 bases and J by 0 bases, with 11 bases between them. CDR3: CASRSQEMNTEAFF. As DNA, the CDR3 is TGTGCCAGCAGGTCCCAGGAAATGAACACTGAAGCTTTCTTT. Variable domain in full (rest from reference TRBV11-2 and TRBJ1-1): EAGVAQSPRYKIIEKRQSVAFWCNPISGHATLYWYQQILGQGPKLLIQFQNNGVVDDSQLPKDRFSAERLKGVDSTLKIQPAKLEDSAVYLCASRSQEMNTEAFFGQGTRLTVV.

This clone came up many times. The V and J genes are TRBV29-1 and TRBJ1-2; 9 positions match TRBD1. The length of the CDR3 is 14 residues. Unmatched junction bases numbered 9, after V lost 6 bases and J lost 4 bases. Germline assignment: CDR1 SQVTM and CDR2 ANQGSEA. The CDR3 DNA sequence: TGCAGCGTCATGCGGGACAGGGACGGCTATGGCTACACCTTC. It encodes CSVMRDRDGYGYTF.

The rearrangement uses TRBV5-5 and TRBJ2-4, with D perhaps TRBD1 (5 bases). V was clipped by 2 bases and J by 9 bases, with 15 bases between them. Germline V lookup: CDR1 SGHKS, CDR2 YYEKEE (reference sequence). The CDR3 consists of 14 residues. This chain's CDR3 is CASSFDSGQGIQYF. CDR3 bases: TGTGCCAGCAGCTTCGACTCAGGGCAGGGCATTCAGTACTTC.

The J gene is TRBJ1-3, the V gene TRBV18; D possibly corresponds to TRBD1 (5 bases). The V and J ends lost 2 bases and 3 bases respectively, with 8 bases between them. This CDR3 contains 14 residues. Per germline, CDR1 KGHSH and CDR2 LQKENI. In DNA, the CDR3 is TGTGCCAGCTCACCAGGGGCAGGTGGAAACACCATATATTTT. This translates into CASSPGAGGNTIYF.

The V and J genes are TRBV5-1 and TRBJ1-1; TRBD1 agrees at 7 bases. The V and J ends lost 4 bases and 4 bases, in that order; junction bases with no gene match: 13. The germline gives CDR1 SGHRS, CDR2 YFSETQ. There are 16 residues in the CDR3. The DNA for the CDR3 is TGCGCCAGCAGCAGAATAACAGGGGCGCCTGCCACTGAAGCTTTCTTT. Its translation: CASSRITGAPATEAFF. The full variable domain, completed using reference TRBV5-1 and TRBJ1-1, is KAGVTQTPRYLIKTRGQQVTLSCSPISGHRSVSWYQQTPGQGLQFLFEYFSETQRNKGNFPGRFSGRQFSNSRSEMNVSTLELGDSALYLCASSRITGAPATEAFFGQGTRLTVV.

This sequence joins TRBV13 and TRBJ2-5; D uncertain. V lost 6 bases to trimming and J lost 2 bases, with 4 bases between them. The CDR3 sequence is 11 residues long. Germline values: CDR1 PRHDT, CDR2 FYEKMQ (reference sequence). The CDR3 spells CASSIQETQYF. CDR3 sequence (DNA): TGTGCCAGCAGTATACAAGAGACCCAGTACTTC.

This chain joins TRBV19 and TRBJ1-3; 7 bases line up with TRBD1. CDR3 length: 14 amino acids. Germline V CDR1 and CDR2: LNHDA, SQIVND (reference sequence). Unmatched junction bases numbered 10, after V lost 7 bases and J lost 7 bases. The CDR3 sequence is CASNEGAIFNTIYF. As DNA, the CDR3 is TGTGCCAGTAACGAGGGGGCCATTTTTAACACCATATATTTT.

The CDR3 reads CASSLIQGFFQTQYF. CDR3 in DNA: TGCGCCAGCAGCTTAATACAGGGATTTTTTCAGACCCAGTACTTC. V is TRBV5-1 and J is TRBJ2-5; TRBD1 might be the D (6 bases). The CDR3 runs 15 residues. Germline-derived CDR1 and CDR2 are SGHRS and YFSETQ. The germline V and J ends were trimmed by 2 bases and 6 bases, with 17 bases remaining between them.